The text below deals with one T cell receptor beta chain. What antigen it recognizes has not been identified. No clone much larger than this one lies a single base away; base qualities are absent. This record belongs to a study of chemoradiotherapy in HPV16-positive cancers (dated by TCRdb to 2022 to 2024). Background on the whole study: Candidate HPV-specific T-cell clones and common TCR motifs were defined by functional T-cell assays performed on cells from a couple of HPV16-positive patients. The study asked whether T-cell immunity against the HPV oncoproteins E6 and E7 changes during chemoradiotherapy and whether it affects survival. The candidate HPV-specific TCRs and motifs were then tracked in TCR repertoires from some 86 patients with HPV-related cancers.

Overall results and qualifications from the work: The functional definition of HPV-specific T cells came from only a couple of HPV16-positive patients, and the survival association was reported for HPV16-positive patients. Among HPV16-positive patients, expansion of HPV-responsive T cells during chemoradiotherapy was associated with better recurrence-free survival. Expansion of candidate HPV-specific clones and E7-related TCR motifs was observed in the tumor microenvironment during treatment, whereas no such expansion was observed for non-HPV-specific T cells.

Repertoires were sampled multiple times during chemoradiotherapy, which allowed clonal expansion in the tumor microenvironment to be followed. The method behind the library was the immunoSEQ multiplex PCR assay. TCRdb's version of the immuneACCESS table is confined to in-frame rearrangements and falls short of the full clone set. An unresolved V gene accounts for under half of the shortfall where checked; the remainder is of unknown origin. This sample is represented by about 17,000 clones; 85% to 95% of them were singletons. The ten largest clones take up approximately 14% of the sample. From the germline V gene, CDR1 is WSHSY and CDR2 is SAAADI. Inclusive of the bounding cysteine and phenylalanine, the CDR3 is 17 residues long. Only the CDR3 DNA stays, 51 bases, in frame from base 1. Clipping removes 2 bases from V and 0 bases from J, with 7 as the unmatched junction base count.

The chain is encoded by TRBV10-2 joined to TRBJ1-2, with TRBD1 matching 9 junction bases. This material consisted of blood, taken from a patient who underwent chemoradiotherapy. The origin of this receptor is a human donor with HPV-associated anogenital cancer. The DNA reads as follows: TGCGCCAGCAGTGAGGCCAGGACAGGGGTGTCTAACTATGGCTACACCTTC. Its protein product is CASSEARTGVSNYGYTF.